The clone carrying this T cell receptor (beta chain) came up once. The use of a sample-barcoded 5' primer and a J-beta primer mix characterized a second PCR of roughly 7 to 12 cycles. Every molecule of cDNA carried a tag from a template-switch adaptor with 12 random nucleotides. Each single sample gave us at least 3 million CDR3-containing paired-end reads. TCRdb redid the calling of the 5' RACE reads with MiXCR, one entry per CDR3 protein. In the table there are just under 750,000 distinct CDR3 sequences, about 24% of which are singletons. Trimming stripped 3 bases from V and 4 bases from J, with 16 bases between. CDR3 length: 15 amino acids. CDR1 is SGHRS, CDR2 YFSETQ, per germline. This entry belongs to a study of blood T cells in healthy people across ages.

The V gene is TRBV5-1, the J gene TRBJ2-5, with TRBD2 as a possible D gene (6 bases). What was sequenced was blood. This clonotype was obtained from a man between 65 and 85 years old in good health. The CDR3 DNA reads TGCGCCAGCAGCTCGGATGACCCCGGGGGAGAGACCCAGTACTTC. This codes for CASSSDDPGGETQYF.